This T cell receptor (beta chain) was sequenced for a study of shared clonotypes between healthy human individuals. Sequenced by immunoSEQ multiplex PCR; TCRdb stores in-frame clones only, minus some. This sample carries about 1.5 million clones, about 98% of them seen once, and the ten largest clones take 0.45%. The germline V gene encodes CDR1 MNHEY and CDR2 SVGAGI. V lost 0 bases and J lost 3, with 15 bases in between. The length of the CDR3 is 16 residues. This sequence originates from a young man in good health. The rearrangement joins TRBV6-5 to TRBJ2-7, with D unresolved. Sequencing input: naive CD4+ T cells sorted from blood. Described subset: CD45RA+ positively selected. The CDR3 region is CASSYSSRVRVYEQYF. For the CDR3, the DNA is TGTGCCAGCAGTTACTCCTCACGAGTAAGAGTCTACGAGCAGTACTTC.